The 10 T cell receptor beta chains listed next were all sequenced from one sample in a study of Ad26.COV2.S vaccination and SARS-CoV-2 variants. Measured with immunoSEQ multiplex PCR; TCRdb has only the in-frame clones, and not every one. In the table there are about 400,000 clones, approximately 83% of which are singletons. Treatment specified: some 20 received Ad26.COV2.S at low or high dose, single or two shots; several received placebo; per-sample allocation not given. Collection of samples fell on day 63 after the first vaccine or placebo injection. The sample consisted of peripheral blood, taken in a trial of Ad26.COV2.S vaccine versus placebo. These receptors were collected from a person between 18 and 60 years old who received the Ad26.COV2.S COVID-19 vaccine or a placebo.

The rearrangement joins TRBV25-1 to TRBJ1-5, with D maybe TRBD1 (6 bases). The germline gives CDR1 MGHDK, CDR2 SYGVNS. Trimming shortened V by 4 bases and J by 4 bases, and 8 bases separated the two germline ends. The CDR3 contains 13 residues. CDR3 bases: TGTGCCAGCAGTGGACAGGTTAATCAGCCCCAGCATTTT. Translation gives CASSGQVNQPQHF.

The chain carries TRBV7-9 and TRBJ2-5, with D possibly being TRBD2 (7 bases). V lost 1 base and J lost 0, with 12 bases in between. In germline, CDR1 is SEHNR, CDR2 FQNEAQ (reference sequence). The CDR3 is 16 residues long. The CDR3 DNA reads as TGTGCCAGCAGCTTAGGAGGGGGGGAGGACCAAGAGACCCAGTACTTC. This gives the protein CASSLGGGEDQETQYF.

This clone was seen a single time. This chain links TRBV7-2 with TRBJ2-7; 8 bases agree with TRBD1. Trimming cost V 5 bases and J 2 bases; bases outside gene matches: 8. The germline CDR1 and CDR2 sequences are SGHTA and FQGNSA. This CDR3 is built from 15 residues. The CDR3 sequence: CASSPGTGFTYEQYF. The DNA for the CDR3 is TGTGCCAGCAGCCCAGGGACAGGCTTTACCTACGAGCAGTACTTC.

The V gene is TRBV24-1, the J gene TRBJ2-2; D is possibly TRBD1 (6 bases). Germline V gene lookup returns CDR1 KGHDR and CDR2 SFDVKD. V was clipped by 4 bases and J by 6 bases, with 20 bases between them. The CDR3 runs to 17 residues. CDR3 DNA: TGTGCCACCAGTGACGCTTCCGGGACATTAGAACCCGGGGAGCTGTTTTTT. Protein product: CATSDASGTLEPGELFF.

V usage is TRBV30 and J usage is TRBJ1-3; 9 bases line up with TRBD1. V lost 3 bases and J lost 4; bases outside the gene matches: 4. The CDR3 covers 14 residues. Germline assignment: CDR1 GTSNPN and CDR2 SVGIG (reference sequence). CDR3 sequence (DNA): TGTGCCTGGAGGAAACAGGGGGCCGGAAACACCATATATTTT. It yields the protein CAWRKQGAGNTIYF.

The chain uses TRBV4-1 and TRBJ2-7; D possibly matches TRBD1 or TRBD2 (5 bases each). Germline assignment: CDR1 MGHRA and CDR2 YSYEKL. This CDR3 region has 15 residues. Trimming removed 5 bases from V and 6 bases from J, with 20 bases in between. As DNA, the CDR3 is TGCGCCAGCAGCTTCAGAAGGGACCCCAAGACCGAGCAGTACTTC. Its translation: CASSFRRDPKTEQYF.

The chain uses TRBV2 and TRBJ1-4; weak D call: TRBD1 (6 bases). The CDR3 loop spans 15 amino acids. Looked up from germline, CDR1 is SNHLY and CDR2 is FYNNEI. Trimming pared 6 bases from V and 5 bases from J, leaving 16 bases between. The CDR3 region is CASRGRTEPNEKLFF. In DNA, the CDR3 is TGTGCCAGCAGGGGTAGGACAGAACCAAATGAAAAACTGTTTTTT.

This sequence joins TRBV4-3 and TRBJ2-4, with no clear D. Trimming took off 1 base at V and 3 bases at J, with 10 bases between the two ends. CDR3 size: 15 residues. CDR1 is LGHNA and CDR2 is YSLEER in the germline V gene. The CDR3 reads CASSQVAGNKNIQYF. CDR3 in DNA: TGCGCCAGCAGCCAAGTGGCTGGAAACAAAAACATTCAGTACTTC.

This clone occurred a few times. The chain couples TRBV7-2 to TRBJ2-7; 9 bases line up with TRBD1. The J segment lost 4 bases and the V segment lost 4 bases, leaving 8 bases of the junction unmatched. Germline CDR1 reads SGHTA; CDR2 reads FQGNSA. CDR3 length: 15 residues. CDR3 bases: TGTGCCAGCAGCTCGACAGGGGGAAGGTTTTACGAGCAGTACTTC. Residues: CASSSTGGRFYEQYF.

This clone was observed once. V usage is TRBV10-3 and J usage is TRBJ2-7; 8 positions agree with TRBD2. V trimming: 11 bases; J trimming: 6 bases; junction bases outside the gene matches: 12. CDR1 is ENHRY, CDR2 SYGVKD, per germline. The CDR3 runs to 13 residues. The CDR3 region is CAAQLAVLGEQYF. CDR3 DNA: TGTGCCGCCCAACTAGCGGTATTGGGCGAGCAGTACTTC.